The TCR beta chain described here comes from a study of early T cells in non-severe SARS-CoV-2 infection. TCRdb itself ran the 5' RACE reads through MiXCR, one entry per CDR3 protein. The table has some 59,000 distinct CDR3 sequences, roughly a tenth seen once; the top ten hold around 21%. In this sample, this clonotype turned up a few times. The CDR3 spans 14 residues. The V end was cut by 5 bases, the J end by 1 base, with 14 bases between. Germline assignment: CDR1 DFQATT and CDR2 SNEGSKA (reference sequence). Sequenced sample: whole blood. V and J are TRBV20-1 and TRBJ1-1; no clear D. This receptor was taken from an adult who was a healthcare worker with PCR-confirmed SARS-CoV-2 infection or an uninfected control (not recorded which). The CDR3 DNA reads as TGCAGTGCTGCCCGGGCCCCAGGGAACACTGAAGCTTTCTTT. Its protein is CSAARAPGNTEAFF.